The rows below give T cell receptor beta chains drawn from one sample of a study of blood T cell repertoires in COVID-19. This table comes from immunoSEQ multiplex PCR, and its TCRdb copy is limited to in-frame clones, with some not included. Of under 40,000 clones listed, around 87% were seen once; the top ten hold around 24%. Sequencing input: peripheral blood. All receptors derive from a man aged 45-65 years with active or convalescent COVID-19. Both conserved end residues are part of each CDR3. A D gene is named only where the DNA matches it firmly. Clone sizes are given selectively: once, few, many, or a class where the clone is expanded.

TRBV28,-,-,TRBJ1-2,CASFAGGGYGYTF,TGTGCCAGCTTCGCGGGGGGCGGCTATGGCTACACCTTC
TRBV7-3,TRBD2,-,TRBJ2-1,CASSPQPSGTSGNEQFF,TGTGCCAGCAGCCCTCAACCAAGTGGGACTAGCGGCAATGAGCAGTTCTTC
TRBV10-3,TRBD1,-,TRBJ1-1,CAISDGTGGSEAFF,TGTGCCATCAGTGATGGGACAGGGGGCAGTGAAGCTTTCTTT
TRBV19,TRBD1,-,TRBJ1-2,CASSQPGTATNYGYTF,TGTGCCAGTAGTCAACCCGGGACAGCTACTAACTATGGCTACACCTTC
TRBV2,-,-,TRBJ1-2,CASRLDRNYGYTF,TGTGCCAGCAGGTTAGACAGGAACTATGGCTACACCTTC
TRBV5-1,-,-,TRBJ1-2,CASSLTRDNYGYTF,TGCGCCAGCAGCTTGACTCGGGATAACTATGGCTACACCTTC
TRBV5-4,-,-,TRBJ1-1,CASSLARANTEAFF,TGTGCCAGCAGCTTGGCCAGGGCAAACACTGAAGCTTTCTTT
TRBV6-5,-,-,TRBJ1-2,CASSTSQIENYGYTF,TGTGCCAGCAGTACATCACAGATCGAAAACTATGGCTACACCTTC
TRBV5-4,-,-,TRBJ1-2,CASSFEGRGYGYTF,TGTGCCAGCAGCTTTGAGGGCAGGGGCTATGGCTACACCTTC
TRBV9,TRBD2,-,TRBJ2-1,CASELAGTNEQFF,TGTGCCAGCGAACTAGCGGGGACTAATGAGCAGTTCTTC
TRBV30,-,-,TRBJ1-1,CAWSALGGTEAFF,TGTGCCTGGAGTGCCTTAGGGGGTACTGAAGCTTTCTTT
TRBV5-5,-,-,TRBJ1-6,CASSFGGERSPLHF,TGTGCCAGCAGCTTTGGCGGGGAGAGGTCACCCCTCCACTTT
TRBV28,-,-,TRBJ2-1,CASTSGGRTDSYNEQFF,TGTGCCAGCACGTCTGGGGGGAGGACGGATTCCTACAATGAGCAGTTCTTC
TRBV10-2,-,-,TRBJ1-2,CASSVDPERGGYTF,TGCGCCAGCAGTGTTGACCCCGAACGGGGTGGCTACACCTTC
TRBV6-5,TRBD2,few,TRBJ2-1,CASSRSGNSYNEQFF,TGTGCCAGCAGCCGAAGCGGGAACTCCTACAATGAGCAGTTCTTC
TRBV6-6,TRBD1,-,TRBJ2-7,CASSYSRQGSYEQYF,TGTGCCAGCAGTTATTCGAGACAGGGCTCCTACGAGCAGTACTTC
TRBV5-8,-,-,TRBJ2-1,CASSLLKREQFF,TGTGCCAGCAGCTTGTTAAAGCGTGAGCAGTTCTTC